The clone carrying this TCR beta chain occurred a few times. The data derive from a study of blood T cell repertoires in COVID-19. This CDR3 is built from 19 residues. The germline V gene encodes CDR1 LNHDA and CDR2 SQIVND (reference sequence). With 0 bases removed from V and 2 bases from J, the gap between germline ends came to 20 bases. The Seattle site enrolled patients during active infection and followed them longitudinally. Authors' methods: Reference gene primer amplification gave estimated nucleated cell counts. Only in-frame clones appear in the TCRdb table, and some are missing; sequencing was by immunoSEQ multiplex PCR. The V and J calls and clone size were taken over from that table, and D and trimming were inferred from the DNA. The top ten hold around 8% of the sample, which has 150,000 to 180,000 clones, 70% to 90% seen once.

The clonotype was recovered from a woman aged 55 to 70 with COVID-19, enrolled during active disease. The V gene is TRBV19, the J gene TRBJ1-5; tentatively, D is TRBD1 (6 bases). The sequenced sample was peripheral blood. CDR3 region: CASSIDRDISQWGNQPQHF. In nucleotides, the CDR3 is TGTGCCAGTAGTATAGACCGGGACATCTCCCAGTGGGGCAATCAGCCCCAGCATTTT.